This T cell receptor (beta chain) derives from a study of cytomegalovirus exposure and HLA in healthy donors. Findings and caveats of the study: Near-uniform donor sequencing depth was presumed by presence/absence analyses. Highest at DRB1 and lowest at HLA-C, TCR association rates differed among HLA loci in a later analysis.

In the case of this clone: Its specificity is unknown.

The primer mix had 60 Vbeta and 13 Jbeta primers. TCRdb's copy holds only in-frame clones and misses some; the assay was immunoSEQ multiplex PCR. The sample records 130,000 or so clones, 73% being singletons. Donors were nominally healthy when sampled, though unrecorded immune exposures were likely. V dropped 4 bases and J dropped 7; count of bases not matched to a gene: 5. This CDR3 has 14 residues. Germline V gives CDR1 SGHTA, CDR2 FQGNSA. The sequence derives from a woman between 40 and 55 years old in good health and CMV-seropositive. Sequenced input: PBMCs. This chain links TRBV7-2 with TRBJ1-1, with TRBD1 identical over 11 bases. The CDR3 here is CASSSGQGGNEAFF. The CDR3 DNA reads as TGTGCCAGCAGCTCGGGACAGGGGGGCAATGAAGCTTTCTTT. The variable domain in full, completed from reference TRBV7-2 and TRBJ1-1, reads GAGVSQSPSNKVTEKGKDVELRCDPISGHTALYWYRQSLGQGLEFLIYFQGNSAPDKSGLPSDRFSAERTGGSVSTLTIQRTQQEDSAVYLCASSSGQGGNEAFFGQGTRLTVV.